This TCR beta chain was retrieved from a study of blood T cell repertoires in COVID-19. Germline CDR1 reads SQVTM; CDR2 reads ANQGSEA. The CDR3 contains 13 residues. Between the trimmed V and J ends, which lost 4 bases and 5 bases, there was a span of 15 bases. Clones were read by immunoSEQ multiplex PCR, and TCRdb kept only the in-frame ones, dropping some. The table records approximately 220,000 clones, 81% of them present only once. This sequence originates from a woman older than 75 with acute or convalescent COVID-19. Sequenced input: peripheral blood. The chain is built from TRBV29-1 and TRBJ2-7, with a possible D match to TRBD1 (5 bases). The CDR3 sequence is CSVVRPGRNEQYF. In nucleotides, the CDR3 is TGCAGCGTTGTTCGTCCAGGGCGAAACGAGCAGTACTTC.